This TCR beta chain stems from a study of blood T cell repertoires in COVID-19. This clone was found a few times. Trimming stripped 4 bases from V and 0 bases from J, with 6 bases between. Per the germline V gene, CDR1 is MNHNY and CDR2 is SVGAGI (reference sequence). The CDR3 extends over 14 amino acids. Using immunoSEQ multiplex PCR, the repertoire was profiled, and TCRdb retains in-frame clones only, with some absent. The table lists 200,000 to 250,000 clones, about 83% of them singletons. The genes are TRBV6-6 and TRBJ1-4, with no clear D. Material for sequencing was peripheral blood. This TCR came from a woman older than 75 with COVID-19, enrolled during active disease. Here the CDR3 DNA reads TGTGCCAGCAGTTGGACTGCAACTAATGAAAAACTGTTTTTT. Its translation: CASSWTATNEKLFF.